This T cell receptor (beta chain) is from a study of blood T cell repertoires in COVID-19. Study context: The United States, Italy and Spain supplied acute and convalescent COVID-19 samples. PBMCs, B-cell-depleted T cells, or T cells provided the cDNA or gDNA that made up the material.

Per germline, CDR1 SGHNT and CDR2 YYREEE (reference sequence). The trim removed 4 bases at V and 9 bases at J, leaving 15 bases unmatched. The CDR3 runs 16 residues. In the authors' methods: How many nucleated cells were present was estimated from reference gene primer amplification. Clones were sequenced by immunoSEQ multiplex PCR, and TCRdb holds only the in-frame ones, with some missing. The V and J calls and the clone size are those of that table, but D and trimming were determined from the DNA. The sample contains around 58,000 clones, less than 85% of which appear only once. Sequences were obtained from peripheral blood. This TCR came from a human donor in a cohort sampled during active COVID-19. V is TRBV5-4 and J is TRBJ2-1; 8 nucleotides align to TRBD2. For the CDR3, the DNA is TGTGCCAGCAGCGCCAGGCACGGGGGGGGTGAGGGTGAGCAGTTCTTC. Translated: CASSARHGGGEGEQFF.